At least ten counts were recorded for the clone carrying this TCR beta chain. Its antigen is not identified. Amplification of TCR beta CDR3 regions was performed using RNA transcripts as template. Using the HTBI primer set, a first-round RT-PCR was run on the TCR CDR3. TCRdb re-derived calls from the multiplex PCR reads in MiXCR, one entry per CDR3 protein. Here the sample spans hundreds of thousands of distinct CDR3 sequences, 35% being singletons. This entry is derived from a study of T cells in Graves' hyperthyroidism and ophthalmopathy. Regarding the study as a whole: The majority of expanded thyroid clonotypes above 0.001 also appeared in blood. Prediction of ophthalmopathy progression came a median approximately 6 months pre-onset. From stable hyperthyroidism, ophthalmopathy was set apart by a 13 V-J model.

Germline lookup yields CDR1 SGHRS and CDR2 YFSETQ. The CDR3 covers 14 residues. V lost 0 bases to trimming and J lost 12 bases, with 13 bases between them. Sequenced sample: blood. The chain combines TRBV5-1 with TRBJ1-6; D is possibly TRBD1 (6 bases). The origin of this receptor is a woman aged 40 to 55 with Graves' hyperthyroidism. This chain's CDR3 is CASSLGGGLEPLHF. The CDR3 region has the DNA TGCGCCAGCAGCTTGGGAGGGGGGCTCGAACCCCTCCACTTT.